This T cell receptor (beta chain) was sequenced during a study of immune evolution from preneoplasia to lung adenocarcinoma. About the study: HLA loss of heterozygosity: around 6.5% AIS, over 12% MIA, about 30% ADC, none AAH.

The data were produced by immunoSEQ multiplex PCR, yet TCRdb's version contains in-frame clones alone and is incomplete. The data contain approximately 26,000 clones, about two thirds of them singletons. Between the mid-2010s and the late 2010s, patients underwent resection in Japan or China. Two lung cancer pathologists independently confirmed each histologic diagnosis. The V segment lost 3 bases and the J segment 8 bases; nucleotides outside the gene matches: 10. Germline V gene data show CDR1 as LNHNV and CDR2 as YYDKDF (reference sequence). There are 15 residues in the CDR3. The rearrangement uses TRBV15 and TRBJ2-1; 7 positions agree with TRBD2. Material: FFPE invasive lung adenocarcinoma tissue. This clonotype was sampled from a person aged 55 to 70 with invasive lung adenocarcinoma. Some clones in this sample may be carry-over from other donors' samples. DNA of the CDR3: TGTGCCACCAGCAGTGAGGCGGGAGCGTTCGATGAGCAGTTCTTC. This sequence encodes CATSSEAGAFDEQFF.